This TCR beta chain originates from a study of OX40 agonist ivuxolimab in advanced cancers. Overall study: At 0.01 to 10 mg/kg, ivuxolimab was administered intravenously to patients every 2 weeks. Age averaged around 60 years (range roughly 23 to 79), and roughly 82% were male.

V shed 6 bases and J shed 1 base, with 9 bases lying between them. CDR3 length: 13 residues. Germline assignment: CDR1 MNHNY and CDR2 SVGAGI (reference sequence). Study outcomes and limitations: Antigen specificity of clonally expanded peripheral T cells was not established. Averaging showed that CD8+ T cells had more expanded clones than CD4+ did.

The data were produced by immunoSEQ multiplex PCR, yet TCRdb's version contains in-frame clones alone and is incomplete. In the table there are under 20,000 clones, approximately 78% of which are singletons. On this clone itself: As yet, its antigen is unknown.

The chain employs TRBV6-6 and TRBJ1-1; D gene uncertain. The input for sequencing was CD4+ or CD8+ T cells sorted from blood, taken in a trial of the OX40 agonist ivuxolimab. The TCR originated in an adult with an advanced solid tumor such as melanoma, head and neck, liver or kidney cancer. DNA of the CDR3: TGTGCCAGCAGAACACAGAAGAACACTGAAGCTTTCTTT. This codes for CASRTQKNTEAFF.